This is a list of T cell receptor beta chains from one sample in a study of cytomegalovirus exposure and HLA in healthy donors. The repertoire was sequenced with immunoSEQ multiplex PCR; TCRdb's copy has only in-frame clones and lacks some. The sample lists over 80,000 clones, about 83% seen once, with around 15% in the top ten. The sequencing sample was made of PBMCs. The receptors stem from a man in his sixties in good health and CMV-seropositive. Each CDR3 is given with its conserved first and last residue. A D gene is named only where the DNA matches it firmly. Part of the rows lack a size; the others show once, few, many or a class for expanded clones.

V gene,D gene,clone size,J gene,CDR3 DNA,CDR3 protein
TRBV7-3,TRBD2,-,TRBJ2-2,TGTGCCAGCAGCTTAACGGGCGGGGGGGGACCCACCGGGGAGCTGTTTTTT,CASSLTGGGGPTGELFF
TRBV5-1,-,-,TRBJ1-6,TGCGCCAGCAGACAGGGAGGGTTAGATTCACCCCTCCACTTT,CASRQGGLDSPLHF
TRBV10-3,-,-,TRBJ1-6,TGTGCCATCAGTGAGTCTCTGCCCCGGAGCTCACCCCTCCACTTT,CAISESLPRSSPLHF
TRBV5-1,TRBD1,-,TRBJ1-2,TGCGCCAGCAGCTTGGGCCCGACAGGGATCTATGGCTACACCTTC,CASSLGPTGIYGYTF
TRBV4-2,TRBD1,-,TRBJ1-2,TGTGCCAGCAGCCAAGGAGGGACAGTACATGGCTACACCTTC,CASSQGGTVHGYTF
TRBV9,TRBD2,-,TRBJ2-1,TGTGCCAGCAGCCCCTGGACTAGCGGGGACACGAGCTCCTACAATGAGCAGTTCTTC,CASSPWTSGDTSSYNEQFF
TRBV5-1,-,once,TRBJ2-3,TGCGCCAGCAGCTTTAGAGCGAGGGGGCGGGAAGATACGCAGTATTTT,CASSFRARGREDTQYF
TRBV9,-,once,TRBJ1-2,TGTGCCAGCAGCGTAGTTGGGGGGGGAGGCTACACCTTC,CASSVVGGGGYTF
TRBV9,-,-,TRBJ1-3,TGTGCCAGCAGCGTCGGCTCTGGAAACACCATATATTTT,CASSVGSGNTIYF
TRBV7-9,TRBD1,-,TRBJ2-7,TGTGCCAGCAGCCGAAAGGGGGCTGACCTCTATCGCGAGCAGTACTTC,CASSRKGADLYREQYF
TRBV2,-,-,TRBJ1-4,TGTGCCAGTACCGAGGGGGTTAGTCTGAGTGAAAAACTGTTTTTT,CASTEGVSLSEKLFF
TRBV5-4,TRBD2,once,TRBJ2-5,TGTGCCAGCAGCTCGCCGCGGGGGGATGGAGAGACCCAGTACTTC,CASSSPRGDGETQYF
TRBV6-5,-,once,TRBJ2-7,TGTGCCAGCAGTTACCGTGACCGGAGCTCCTACGAGCAGTACTTC,CASSYRDRSSYEQYF
TRBV4-2,-,-,TRBJ2-7,TGTGCCAGCAGCCAAGAGTCCCGACAGGTCTCCGAGCAGTACTTC,CASSQESRQVSEQYF
TRBV2,TRBD1,-,TRBJ1-2,TGTGCCAGCAGTCAGACAGGGGGTCTAGAAAGGGGCTACACCTTC,CASSQTGGLERGYTF
TRBV19,-,-,TRBJ2-2,TGTGCCAGTAGTATAGGGGTCTCAGGGAACACCGGGGGGCTGTTTTTT,CASSIGVSGNTGGLFF
TRBV6-6,-,few,TRBJ1-5,TGTGCCAGCACGGAGACAGGCGGATCAAGCAATCAGCCCCAGCATTTT,CASTETGGSSNQPQHF
TRBV7-8,TRBD1,once,TRBJ1-2,TGTGCCAGCAGCGGGGACAGGGGAAATGGCTACACCTTC,CASSGDRGNGYTF
TRBV6-1,-,once,TRBJ2-1,TGTGCCAGCACTCTCACATGGACTGACTTAGGGGAGCAGTTCTTC,CASTLTWTDLGEQFF
TRBV4-2,TRBD2,-,TRBJ2-3,TGTGCCAGCAGCCGGTTAGCGGGCCCCGAGGGGGATACGCAGTATTTT,CASSRLAGPEGDTQYF
TRBV7-9,TRBD1,-,TRBJ2-1,TGTGCCAGCAGCTTAGGAGACAGGGGGTACAATGAGCAGTTCTTC,CASSLGDRGYNEQFF
TRBV9,-,-,TRBJ1-4,TGTGCCAGCAGCCCCCGTGTTGCTAATGAAAAACTGTTTTTT,CASSPRVANEKLFF
TRBV30,TRBD1,-,TRBJ2-5,TGTGCCTGGAGTGAGGGACAGGGCTCGCAAGAGACCCAGTACTTC,CAWSEGQGSQETQYF
TRBV6-1,TRBD2,-,TRBJ2-3,TGTGCCAGCAGTGAGGGGGGACTAGCGGGGGCAGATACGCAGTATTTT,CASSEGGLAGADTQYF
TRBV9,-,-,TRBJ1-3,TGTGCCAGCAGCGTAGGGACAGCCTCTGGAAACACCATATATTTT,CASSVGTASGNTIYF
TRBV27,-,-,TRBJ2-7,TGTGCCAGCAGTGCCGACAGTCCTCCTTACGAGCAGTACTTC,CASSADSPPYEQYF
TRBV6-5,-,-,TRBJ1-5,TGTGCCAGCAGTTCGAGCAGGCATAGCAATCAGCCCCAGCATTTT,CASSSSRHSNQPQHF
TRBV5-1,TRBD1,-,TRBJ1-5,TGCGCCAGCAGCTCGGGGACAGGGCAAAATCAGCCCCAGCATTTT,CASSSGTGQNQPQHF
TRBV2,TRBD2,-,TRBJ2-3,TGTGCCAGCAAGAGCGGGGGGTCCACAGATACGCAGTATTTT,CASKSGGSTDTQYF
TRBV5-1,-,-,TRBJ2-7,TGCGCCAGCAGCTTGGGAGGCAGGGGCCTACGGAACGAGCAGTACTTC,CASSLGGRGLRNEQYF
TRBV4-3,-,-,TRBJ1-1,TGCGCCAGCAGCCAAGAAAGGAGAACTGAAGCTTTCTTT,CASSQERRTEAFF
TRBV19,-,-,TRBJ1-1,TGTGCCAGCGCAGGTCCCAGGGAGAACACTGAAGCTTTCTTT,CASAGPRENTEAFF
TRBV30,TRBD1,-,TRBJ1-6,TGTGCCTGGAGTGTAGGGACAGGGAGGAATTCACCCCTCCACTTT,CAWSVGTGRNSPLHF
TRBV5-4,TRBD2,few,TRBJ2-7,TGTGCCAGCAGCCCTGGGACTAGCGGGGTTCTATACGAGCAGTACTTC,CASSPGTSGVLYEQYF
TRBV19,TRBD1,once,TRBJ1-1,TGTGCCAGTAGTATAGGACAGGGGGCCGCTGAAGCTTTCTTT,CASSIGQGAAEAFF
TRBV30,TRBD1,-,TRBJ2-7,TGTGCCTGGAGCAAGACAGGGGTATACGAGCAGTACTTC,CAWSKTGVYEQYF
TRBV6-1,TRBD1,-,TRBJ1-5,TGTGCCAGCAGTGAAGCTTTAATGGGGACAGGGGGAATGGGCAATCAGCCCCAGCATTTT,CASSEALMGTGGMGNQPQHF
TRBV28,TRBD1,few,TRBJ2-7,TGTGCCATCACTACAACGCCCGGGACAGGGGCCTACGAGCAGTACTTC,CAITTTPGTGAYEQYF
TRBV14,-,-,TRBJ2-1,TGTGCCAGCAGCCCCGGGGGTGGTGAGCAGTTCTTC,CASSPGGGEQFF
TRBV6-1,-,-,TRBJ2-1,TGTGCCAGCAGTGAAACACAGGGTGGCTACAATGAGCAGTTCTTC,CASSETQGGYNEQFF
TRBV5-6,-,-,TRBJ2-7,TGTGCCAGCAGCTTGGGTTCTGGGGGCACCTACGAGCAGTACTTC,CASSLGSGGTYEQYF
TRBV5-5,TRBD1,-,TRBJ1-5,TGTGCCAGCAGCCCCGGGACAGTCTGGCGGGACAATCAGCCCCAGCATTTT,CASSPGTVWRDNQPQHF
TRBV7-2,-,-,TRBJ2-1,TGTGCCAGCAGCTTAGGAGGGGGAAGGACCCGAAGCGAGCAGTTCTTC,CASSLGGGRTRSEQFF
TRBV4-3,-,once,TRBJ2-7,TGCGCCAGCAGCCAAGATGGCAGGGGGGCCTACGAGCAGTACTTC,CASSQDGRGAYEQYF